A single sample is the source of the 27 T cell receptor beta chains below, sequenced in a study of blood T cell repertoires in COVID-19. Assay: immunoSEQ multiplex PCR; the TCRdb copy retains only in-frame clones and omits some. The sample holds 250,000 to 350,000 clones, 70% to 85% seen once. The sample was peripheral blood. All receptors come from a human donor with COVID-19, enrolled during active disease. The donor label of this sample is uncertain.

V is TRBV5-1 and J is TRBJ2-5; 7 bases match TRBD2. The CDR3 extends over 14 amino acids. Germline CDR1 reads SGHRS; CDR2 reads YFSETQ. J gave up 5 bases and V 1 base, and 5 bases lay outside the gene matches. DNA for the CDR3: TGCGCCAGCAGCTTGACGGCGGGAGCTGAGACCCAGTACTTC. It is translated as CASSLTAGAETQYF.

The rearrangement uses TRBV6-1 and TRBJ2-2; D gene uncertain. The CDR3 spans 14 residues. CDR1 and CDR2 (germline): MNHNS, SASEGT. V dropped 2 bases and J dropped 8 bases, with 12 bases sitting between them. The CDR3, as DNA: TGTGCCAGCAGTGAATCCCCCCCTGTGGGGGAGCTGTTTTTT. This codes for CASSESPPVGELFF.

V and J are TRBV27 and TRBJ1-5; D may be TRBD1 (6 bases). Germline V lookup: CDR1 MNHEY, CDR2 SMNVEV (reference sequence). V lost 2 bases, J lost 6 bases, and 14 bases lay in between. CDR3 size: 15 residues. DNA for the CDR3: TGTGCCAGCAGTTTAACAGGGTTGATGCCTCAGCCCCAGCATTTT. Protein product: CASSLTGLMPQPQHF.

This clone was recorded at least ten times. V is TRBV6-4 and J is TRBJ2-4; 8 bases are shared with TRBD1. J lost 2 bases, V lost 7 bases, and 13 bases had no gene match. Germline V CDR1 and CDR2: MRHNA, SNTAGT. The CDR3 sequence is 17 residues long. The CDR3 bases are TGTGCCAGCATAAGATCCGGGACAGGAATGACCAAAAACATTCAGTACTTC. It encodes CASIRSGTGMTKNIQYF.

The CDR3 DNA reads as TGTGCCAGCAGCGTCACAGGTAGCGGCAGTTCCTACGAGCAGTACTTC. Translation: CASSVTGSGSSYEQYF. V usage is TRBV9 and J usage is TRBJ2-7, with a possible D match to TRBD2 (6 bases). This CDR3 is built from 16 residues. Germline V gene sequence: CDR1 SGDLS, CDR2 YYNGEE. V lost 2 bases to trimming and J lost 1 base, with 16 bases between them.

The chain couples TRBV5-4 to TRBJ2-7; 7 bases are a match to TRBD1. Per the germline V gene, CDR1 is SGHNT and CDR2 is YYREEE (reference sequence). Losses at the gene ends were 1 base for V and 4 bases for J; bases not matched to a gene: 11. This CDR3 has 16 amino acids. The CDR3 region is CASSLTQGGPEYEQYF. CDR3 nucleotide sequence: TGTGCCAGCAGCTTGACACAAGGGGGCCCCGAATACGAGCAGTACTTC.

The V call is TRBV5-1, the J call TRBJ2-1; TRBD1 agrees at 7 bases. V lost 7 bases and J lost 3; bases outside the gene matches: 10. The germline V gene has CDR1 SGHRS and CDR2 YFSETQ. The CDR3 runs 15 residues. CDR3 nucleotides: TGCGCCAGCGGTCCAGGGGGAGTCAACTACAATGAGCAGTTCTTC. Translated, it gives CASGPGGVNYNEQFF.

The chain is built from TRBV6-2 or TRBV6-3 and TRBJ2-2; D unresolved. CDR3 size: 15 residues. Trimming pared 2 bases from V and 3 bases from J, leaving 10 bases between. Per the germline V gene, CDR1 is MNHEY and CDR2 is SVGEGT. This chain's CDR3 is CASSYTYGDTGELFF. DNA for the CDR3: TGTGCCAGCAGTTACACGTACGGTGACACCGGGGAGCTGTTTTTT.

CDR3 region: CASSVRDRNNSPLHF. The CDR3 DNA follows: TGTGCCAGCAGCGTACGAGACAGGAATAATTCACCCCTCCACTTT. The V gene is TRBV9, the J gene TRBJ1-6; a possible D gene is TRBD1 (6 bases). This CDR3 region has 15 residues. Trimming stripped 1 base from V and 5 bases from J, with 10 bases between. Per germline, CDR1 SGDLS and CDR2 YYNGEE.

The CDR3 is CASSAKTSGPVIRSTDTQYF. CDR3 DNA: TGTGCCAGCAGCGCTAAGACTAGCGGGCCTGTAATACGTAGCACAGATACGCAGTATTTT. The chain is built from TRBV5-4 and TRBJ2-3; 10 nucleotides match TRBD2. V gave up 4 bases and J gave up 0 bases; unmatched junction bases: 17. The length of the CDR3 is 20 residues. Germline CDR1 is SGHNT and CDR2 is YYREEE (reference sequence).

CDR3 in DNA: TGCAGCGCAATACAGGGGTATAATTCACCCCTCCACTTT. Translation gives CSAIQGYNSPLHF. This chain connects TRBV29-1 to TRBJ1-6, with TRBD1 identical over 7 bases. There are 13 residues in the CDR3. With V trimmed by 7 bases and J by 4 bases, 4 bases remained unmatched. Germline CDR1 and CDR2: SQVTM and ANQGSEA.

The CDR3 is CASSLGTGGEAFF. CDR3 bases: TGTGCCAGCAGCTTAGGGACAGGGGGAGAAGCTTTCTTT. The chain has TRBV7-3 and TRBJ1-1; TRBD1 matches 11 bases. V gave up 2 bases and J gave up 8 bases; unmatched junction bases: 1. CDR1 is SGHTA and CDR2 is FQGTGA in the germline V gene. CDR3 size: 13 residues.

This clone showed up just once. The CDR3 loop reads CASSPSDRVDTEAFF. CDR3 coding DNA: TGTGCCAGCAGCCCTTCCGACAGGGTGGACACTGAAGCTTTCTTT. The rearrangement uses TRBV16 and TRBJ1-1, with 7 bases identical to TRBD1. The trim removed 4 bases at V and 3 bases at J, leaving 8 bases unmatched. The germline V gene has CDR1 KGHSY and CDR2 FQNENV. The CDR3 has 15 amino acids.

This chain uses TRBV6-5 with TRBJ2-1; D perhaps matches TRBD2 (6 bases). Germline V gene data show CDR1 as MNHEY and CDR2 as SVGAGI. The V end was cut by 0 bases, the J end by 0 bases, with 9 bases between. The CDR3 is 16 residues long. This CDR3 reads CASSYSWGVSYNEQFF. The CDR3 DNA follows: TGTGCCAGCAGTTACTCGTGGGGGGTCTCCTACAATGAGCAGTTCTTC.

The V call is TRBV2, the J call TRBJ1-6; the match to TRBD1 covers 7 bases. The CDR3 has 14 residues. V gave up 4 bases and J gave up 9 bases; unmatched junction bases: 6. Germline CDR1 SNHLY, CDR2 FYNNEI. CDR3 in amino acids: CASSGRQGRSPLHF. CDR3 in DNA: TGTGCCAGCAGTGGGAGACAGGGACGTTCACCCCTCCACTTT.

V gene TRBV27 combines with J gene TRBJ2-2, with TRBD2 identical over 8 bases. J was trimmed by 4 bases and V by 5 bases; bases with no gene match: 9. This CDR3 contains 16 residues. Germline lookup yields CDR1 MNHEY and CDR2 SMNVEV (reference sequence). CDR3 in DNA: TGTGCCAGCAGTGCCACTAGCGGTCCACTCACCGGGGAGCTGTTTTTT. It codes for CASSATSGPLTGELFF.

This chain connects TRBV6-5 to TRBJ1-1; 7 bases are shared with TRBD1. V lost 5 bases, J lost 4 bases, and 7 bases stayed unmatched. The CDR3 contains 14 residues. The V gene's germline CDR1 is MNHEY and CDR2 SVGAGI. The CDR3 here is CASSRTGVSTEAFF. The CDR3 region has the DNA TGTGCCAGCAGTCGAACAGGGGTTTCCACTGAAGCTTTCTTT.

This clone was recorded only once. V is TRBV19 and J is TRBJ2-2; no firm D call. The CDR3 runs 14 residues. The V gene lost 5 bases and the J gene lost 5 bases, with 12 bases spanning the gap. Germline CDR1 LNHDA, CDR2 SQIVND (reference sequence). CDR3 amino acids: CASSPPPKTGELFF. CDR3 coding DNA: TGTGCCAGTAGTCCGCCCCCTAAAACCGGGGAGCTGTTTTTT.

The chain has TRBV19 and TRBJ1-5; no clear D gene. Germline assignment: CDR1 LNHDA and CDR2 SQIVND (reference sequence). Trimming left V 3 bases short and J 3 bases short, with 12 bases between. The CDR3 is made up of 15 amino acids. The CDR3 DNA follows: TGTGCCAGTAGTATGTCTGGAGGGCTCAATCAGCCCCAGCATTTT. This sequence encodes CASSMSGGLNQPQHF.

V gene TRBV20-1 combines with J gene TRBJ2-1, with D possibly being TRBD2 (6 bases). The CDR3 totals 14 residues. V lost 3 bases and J lost 2, with 11 bases in between. Germline CDR1 DFQATT, CDR2 SNEGSKA (reference sequence). In DNA, the CDR3 is TGCAGTGCTAGTCGAGGCGGGACCTACAATGAGCAGTTCTTC. It translates to CSASRGGTYNEQFF.

The CDR3 spells CASNPLREVWETQYF. As DNA, the CDR3 is TGTGCCAGCAATCCTCTCCGGGAGGTATGGGAGACCCAGTACTTC. V usage is TRBV6-5 and J usage is TRBJ2-5; 7 bases are shared with TRBD2. V was pared by 7 bases and J by 5 bases, with 13 bases of the junction left unmatched. The CDR3 covers 15 residues. Germline values: CDR1 MNHEY, CDR2 SVGAGI.

This sequence joins TRBV21-1 and TRBJ2-6; the table's TRBD1 call for D was not verified on the DNA. TRBV21-1 has pseudogene status. CDR3 length: 19 amino acids. The CDR3, as DNA: TGTGCCAGCAGACTTTATCATGGGACAGGTATCTCTGGGGCCAACGTCCTGACTTTC. This translates into CASRLYHGTGISGANVLTF.

The chain joins TRBV7-9 to TRBJ2-7; weak D call: TRBD2 (6 bases). The CDR3 extends over 16 amino acids. The V gene's germline CDR1 is SEHNR and CDR2 FQNEAQ (reference sequence). The V and J ends lost 5 bases and 6 bases respectively, with 23 bases between them. The CDR3 nucleotides are TGTGCCAGCAGCCCCCTGGGGGGAGCGGCAACCACCGAGCAGTACTTC. Residues: CASSPLGGAATTEQYF. The whole variable domain, filled in from reference TRBV7-9 and TRBJ2-7, reads DTGVSQNPRHKITKRGQNVTFRCDPISEHNRLYWYRQTLGQGPEFLTYFQNEAQLEKSRLLSDRFSAERPKGSFSTLEIQRTEQGDSAMYLCASSPLGGAATTEQYFGPGTRLTVT.

The chain is built from TRBV7-2 and TRBJ2-7; no clear D gene. Germline CDR1 reads SGHTA; CDR2 reads FQGNSA. The germline V and J ends were trimmed by 1 base and 3 bases, with 10 bases remaining between them. This CDR3 is built from 14 residues. CDR3 sequence: CASSLDMSIYEQYF. Here the CDR3 DNA reads TGTGCCAGCAGCTTAGATATGAGTATCTACGAGCAGTACTTC. Full variable domain (outside the CDR3, taken from reference TRBV7-2 and TRBJ2-7): GAGVSQSPSNKVTEKGKDVELRCDPISGHTALYWYRQSLGQGLEFLIYFQGNSAPDKSGLPSDRFSAERTGGSVSTLTIQRTQQEDSAVYLCASSLDMSIYEQYFGPGTRLTVT.

The V call is TRBV28, the J call TRBJ1-2, with 7 bases aligning to TRBD1. Unmatched junction bases numbered 3, after V lost 5 bases and J lost 0 bases. This CDR3 is 14 amino acids long. Germline loops: CDR1 MDHEN, CDR2 SYDVKM. The CDR3 DNA reads TGTGCCAGCAGTATTGGACAGGCTAACTATGGCTACACCTTC. It codes for CASSIGQANYGYTF.

The rearrangement links TRBV4-3 to TRBJ1-2, with D possibly matching TRBD1 (6 bases). Trimming shortened V by 3 bases and J by 0 bases, and 23 bases separated the two germline ends. Germline assignment: CDR1 LGHNA and CDR2 YSLEER. The CDR3 has 19 residues. The CDR3 bases are TGCGCCAGCAGCCAGTTCAGTCACCGGGACACCGCTGCTAACTATGGCTACACCTTC. It codes for CASSQFSHRDTAANYGYTF.

Regarding this clone: The junction and the germline gene differ at one end; a read error may be behind it. The rearrangement links TRBV7-7 to TRBJ2-5; 8 bases align to TRBD2. This CDR3 has 15 amino acids. Per the germline V gene, CDR1 is SSHAT and CDR2 is FNYEAQ (reference sequence). DNA of the CDR3: TGTGCTAGCACACCCGCGGGAGGAGGGCAAGAGACCCAGTACTTC. Translation gives CASTPAGGGQETQYF.